This T cell receptor beta chain was recorded in a study of cytomegalovirus exposure and HLA in healthy donors. Study results and caveats: Clusters of TCRs from the first cohort tended to co-occur in the roughly 120 validation repertoires (as a later analysis found). Cytomegalovirus association was assigned to about 150 TCR beta chains.

Notes on this clone: Its target is not known.

The germline V and J ends were trimmed by 4 bases and 11 bases, with 11 bases remaining between them. CDR1 and CDR2 from the germline V gene are SGHNT and YENEEA. This CDR3 is built from 11 residues. Repertoires were generated with immunoSEQ multiplex PCR, while TCRdb's copy carries only in-frame clones and drops some. The data show 120,000 to 150,000 clones, roughly 87% seen once. The TCR was taken from a man younger than 35 in good health and CMV-seropositive. The sequencing sample was made of PBMCs. The V and J genes are TRBV11-3 and TRBJ1-1, with D hard to call. The CDR3 region is CASSSPMSAFF. The CDR3 DNA reads as TGTGCCAGCAGCTCCCCAATGAGTGCTTTCTTT.